This T cell receptor (beta chain) was sequenced during a study of T cells in Graves' hyperthyroidism and ophthalmopathy. The study, taken as a whole, reports: Within blood appeared most thyroid clonotypes that had expanded above 0.001.

This CDR3 comprises 14 residues. Germline lookup yields CDR1 SEHNR and CDR2 FQNEAQ (reference sequence). V was cut by 1 base and J by 4 bases, with 7 bases left in between. Reasons for excluding patients were uncontrolled infection, other autoimmune disease, pregnancy or lactation. Authors of the study amplified TCR beta CDR3 regions from RNA transcripts. Researchers ran a first-round RT-PCR on the TCR CDR3 using the HTBI primer set. TCRdb re-derived calls from the multiplex PCR reads in MiXCR, one entry per CDR3 protein. The top ten clones hold 25% to 35% of a sample with 300,000 to 450,000 distinct CDR3 sequences, 15% to 19% of them seen once. This clonotype was seen a handful of times. Its antigen remains unidentified.

The sample taken for sequencing was blood. The source is a woman aged 18-30 years with Graves' hyperthyroidism that later progressed to Graves' ophthalmopathy. The V and J genes are TRBV7-9 and TRBJ1-4; D ambiguous. CDR3 DNA: TGTGCCAGCAGCTTAGAACGGCTTAATGAAAAACTGTTTTTT. It codes for CASSLERLNEKLFF.